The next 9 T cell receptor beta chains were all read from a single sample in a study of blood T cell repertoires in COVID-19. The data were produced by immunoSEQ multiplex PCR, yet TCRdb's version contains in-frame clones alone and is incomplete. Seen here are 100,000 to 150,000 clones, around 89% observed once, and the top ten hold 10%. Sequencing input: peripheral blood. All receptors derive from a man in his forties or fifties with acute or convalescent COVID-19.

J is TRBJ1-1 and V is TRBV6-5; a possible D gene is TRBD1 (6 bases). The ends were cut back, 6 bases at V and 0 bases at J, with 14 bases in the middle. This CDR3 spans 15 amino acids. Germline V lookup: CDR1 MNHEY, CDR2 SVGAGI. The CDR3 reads CASSRRGGMNTEAFF. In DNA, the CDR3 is TGTGCCAGCAGCCGCCGAGGGGGAATGAACACTGAAGCTTTCTTT.

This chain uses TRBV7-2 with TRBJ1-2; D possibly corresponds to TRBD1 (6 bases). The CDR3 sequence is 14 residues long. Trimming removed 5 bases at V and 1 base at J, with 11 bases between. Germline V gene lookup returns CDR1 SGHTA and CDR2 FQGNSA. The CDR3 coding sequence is TGTGCCAGCAGCGCGCAGGGGATTAACTATGGCTACACCTTC. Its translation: CASSAQGINYGYTF.

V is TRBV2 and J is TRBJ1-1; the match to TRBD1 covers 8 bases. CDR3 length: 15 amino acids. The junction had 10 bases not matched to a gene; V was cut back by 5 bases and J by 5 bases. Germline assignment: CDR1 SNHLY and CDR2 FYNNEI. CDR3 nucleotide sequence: TGTGCCAGCAGTCCGACAGGGGAAAGAGGTACTGAAGCTTTCTTT. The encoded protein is CASSPTGERGTEAFF.

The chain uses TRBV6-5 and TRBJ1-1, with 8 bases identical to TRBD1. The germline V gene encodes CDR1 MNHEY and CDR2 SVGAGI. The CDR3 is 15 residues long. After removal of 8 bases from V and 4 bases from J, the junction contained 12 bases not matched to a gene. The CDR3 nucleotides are TGTGCCAGCCGAGCCGGCTGGGACAGGAGCACTGAAGCTTTCTTT. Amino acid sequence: CASRAGWDRSTEAFF.

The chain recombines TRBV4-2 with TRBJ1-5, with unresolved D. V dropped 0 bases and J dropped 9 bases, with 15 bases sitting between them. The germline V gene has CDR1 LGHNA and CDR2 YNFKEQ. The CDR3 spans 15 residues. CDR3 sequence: CASSQELGSILPQHF. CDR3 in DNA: TGTGCCAGCAGCCAAGAACTAGGCAGTATTTTGCCCCAGCATTTT.

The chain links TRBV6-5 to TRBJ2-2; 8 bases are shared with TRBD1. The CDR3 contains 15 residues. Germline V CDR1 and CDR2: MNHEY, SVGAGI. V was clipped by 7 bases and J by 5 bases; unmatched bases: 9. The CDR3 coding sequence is TGTGCCAGCATCCTCCGGACAGGGCGGACCGGGGAGCTGTTTTTT. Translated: CASILRTGRTGELFF.

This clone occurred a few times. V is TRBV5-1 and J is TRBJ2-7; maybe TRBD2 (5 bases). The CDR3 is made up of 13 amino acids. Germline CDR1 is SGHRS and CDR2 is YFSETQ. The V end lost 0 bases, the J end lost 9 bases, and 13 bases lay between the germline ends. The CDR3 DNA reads TGCGCCAGCAGCTTGGAGGTCGACGAGGGGCAGTACTTC. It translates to CASSLEVDEGQYF.

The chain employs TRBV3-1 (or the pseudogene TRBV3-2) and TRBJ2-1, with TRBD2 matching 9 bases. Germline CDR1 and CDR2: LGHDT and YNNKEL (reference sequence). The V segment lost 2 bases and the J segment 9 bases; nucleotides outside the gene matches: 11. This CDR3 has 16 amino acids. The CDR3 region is CASSQNRLAVEVEQFF. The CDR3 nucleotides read TGTGCCAGCAGCCAAAATAGACTAGCGGTAGAGGTTGAGCAGTTCTTC.

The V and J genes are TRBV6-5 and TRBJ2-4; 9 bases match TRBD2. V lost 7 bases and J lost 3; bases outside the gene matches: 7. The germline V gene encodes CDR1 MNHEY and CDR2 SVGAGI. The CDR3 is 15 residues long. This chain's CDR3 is CASNTRAGGKNIQYF. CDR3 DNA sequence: TGTGCCAGCAACACGAGAGCGGGGGGCAAAAACATTCAGTACTTC.